This T cell receptor (beta chain) was obtained from a study of blood T cells in healthy people across ages. Isolated PBMCs totaled at least 6 million in each sample. This clonotype came up a few times. A much bigger clone sits one base away, suggesting this may be a read error. A second 7 to 11 cycle PCR used barcoded and J-beta primers. TCRdb reprocessed the 5' RACE reads with MiXCR, giving one entry per CDR3 protein. The repertoire includes about 780,000 distinct CDR3 sequences, 46% of them detected once, and about a sixth sits in the top ten. The TCR was taken from an elderly man in good health. Sequencing was done on a sample of blood.

CDR3 DNA: TGTGCCAGCAGCGTCACGGCGGTCACAGATACGCAGTATTTT. Translated: CASSVTAVTDTQYF. The chain carries TRBV7-2 and TRBJ2-3; D gene uncertain. V was shortened by 5 bases and J by 2 bases, with 11 bases between the two germline ends. Germline CDR1 reads SGHTA; CDR2 reads FQGNSA. The CDR3 runs to 14 residues.